A single sample gave rise to the 5 T cell receptor beta chains below, sequenced in a study of blood T cell repertoires in COVID-19. Clones were read by immunoSEQ multiplex PCR, and TCRdb kept only the in-frame ones, dropping some. The table shows about 52,000 clones, with over 85% occurring only once. Sequenced sample: peripheral blood. The receptor set was obtained from an elderly man with active or convalescent COVID-19.

Turning to this clone: Mismatch with germline at one junction end may stem from a read error. CDR3 residues: CASSVDGRNNEKLFF. The CDR3 DNA reads as TGTGCCAGCAGCGTAGACGGGAGAAATAATGAAAAGCTGTTTTTT. J is TRBJ1-4 and V is TRBV9; D is unclear. Per germline, CDR1 SGDLS and CDR2 YYNGEE. The CDR3 totals 15 residues.

The chain has TRBV5-1 and TRBJ1-4, with 10 bases aligning to TRBD1. The germline V gene encodes CDR1 SGHRS and CDR2 YFSETQ. Trimming cost V 4 bases and J 5 bases; bases outside gene matches: 8. CDR3 length: 16 amino acids. In nucleotides, the CDR3 is TGCGCCAGCAGCGGAGGGACAGGGGCTCGAAATGAAAAACTGTTTTTT. Encoded protein: CASSGGTGARNEKLFF.

The chain has TRBV7-2 and TRBJ1-3, with 8 positions matching TRBD1. Trimming took 5 bases from V and 0 from J; bases not matched to a gene: 9. Germline V gene sequence: CDR1 SGHTA, CDR2 FQGNSA. The CDR3 sequence is 17 residues long. CDR3 amino acids: CASSEGGQGLSGNTIYF. CDR3 nucleotides: TGTGCCAGCAGCGAAGGAGGACAGGGCCTCTCTGGAAACACCATATATTTT.

The sample holds a few counts of this clone. The chain joins TRBV5-6 to TRBJ2-3, with a tentative D call TRBD2 (5 bases). The V gene lost 4 bases and the J gene lost 1 base, with 13 bases spanning the gap. The CDR3 runs 15 residues. Germline V CDR1 and CDR2: SGHDT, YYEEEE. For the CDR3, the DNA is TGTGCCAGCAGCCCGACGGTGGGAGGCACAGATACGCAGTATTTT. It translates to CASSPTVGGTDTQYF.

This chain joins TRBV12-3 or TRBV12-4 and TRBJ1-1, with 8 bases aligning to TRBD1. V lost 6 bases and J lost 5; bases outside the gene matches: 5. The CDR3 extends over 13 amino acids. In nucleotides, the CDR3 is TGTGCCAGCAGAGGAACAGGGGGAACTGAAGCTTTCTTT. This gives the protein CASRGTGGTEAFF.